These 19 T cell receptor beta chains came from one sample sequenced in a study of regulatory T cells in long-lasting Graves disease (dated by TCRdb to about 2021). In light of the paper, this sample's time point label describes: newly diagnosed GD, antithyroid drugs for less than 3 months. For both TCR sequencing and RNA sequencing, RNA was extracted from PBMCs in TRIzol. The library relied on multiplex PCR. These reads were obtained on an Illumina HiSeq 4000. To build TCR beta libraries, CDR3 regions were amplified by Arm-PCR using iRepertoire HTBI primers. TCRdb ran its own pipeline on the public reads, namely fastp trimming at Q25 and MiXCR clone calling, and kept in-frame beta chains. For every CDR3 protein sequence, its rows merge into one entry that carries the most common genes and DNA. Recorded for this sample are about 420,000 distinct CDR3 sequences; less than 20% of them occurred a single time. The ten largest make up 20% to 25% of the sample.

This same sample was also taken into another study, of T cells in Graves' hyperthyroidism and ophthalmopathy.

The sample here was peripheral blood mononuclear cells (PBMCs), taken at new diagnosis, from a patient treated with antithyroid drugs. These receptors were taken from a woman aged 18-29 years with Graves disease. Donor details come from another sample of the same person, matched by shared clones.

A remark on this clonotype: Just one base apart from a much larger clone, this may be a read error. The chain joins TRBV11-3 to TRBJ2-7; D is unresolved. Germline CDR1 is SGHNT and CDR2 is YENEEA. CDR3 length: 12 residues. Trimming took off 3 bases at V and 7 bases at J, with 10 bases between the two ends. The CDR3 sequence: CASSFDLGEQYF. The CDR3 DNA reads as TGTGCCAGCAGCTTCGACCTGGGTGAGCAGTACTTC.

The chain is built from TRBV6-1 and TRBJ2-3, with TRBD2 as a possible D gene (6 bases). The germline gives CDR1 MNHNS, CDR2 SASEGT. The CDR3 is made up of 16 amino acids. V lost 6 bases and J lost 2, with 18 bases in between. The CDR3 loop is CASSPAEAGITDTQYF. The CDR3 DNA is TGTGCCAGCAGCCCGGCCGAGGCGGGAATCACAGATACGCAGTATTTT.

This clonotype was observed a handful of times. The chain couples TRBV27 to TRBJ2-1, with D possibly TRBD1 on 6 matching bases. The ends were cut back, 2 bases at V and 2 bases at J, with 10 bases in the middle. There are 15 residues in the CDR3. Per germline, CDR1 MNHEY and CDR2 SMNVEV (reference sequence). DNA for the CDR3: TGTGCCAGCAGTTTAATTACAGGGCCCTACAATGAGCAGTTCTTC. Residues: CASSLITGPYNEQFF.

This chain uses TRBV24-1 with TRBJ2-1, with 11 positions matching TRBD2. The V gene's germline CDR1 is KGHDR and CDR2 SFDVKD. The CDR3 is made up of 16 amino acids. The V segment lost 4 bases and the J segment 5 bases; nucleotides outside the gene matches: 6. Written as DNA, the CDR3 is TGTGCCACCAGTGAGAAGACTAGCGGGGCCAACAATGAGCAGTTCTTC. Translating gives CATSEKTSGANNEQFF.

In its sample, this clonotype was seen a few times. The V and J genes are TRBV5-1 and TRBJ2-1; TRBD2 might be the D (6 bases). V dropped 5 bases and J dropped 8 bases, with 17 bases sitting between them. The CDR3 consists of 14 residues. Germline loops: CDR1 SGHRS, CDR2 YFSETQ. The CDR3 DNA sequence: TGCGCCAGCAGTCCGGTCGGGGGAGTAGATGAGCAGTTCTTC. This sequence encodes CASSPVGGVDEQFF. The full variable domain, completed using reference TRBV5-1 and TRBJ2-1, is KAGVTQTPRYLIKTRGQQVTLSCSPISGHRSVSWYQQTPGQGLQFLFEYFSETQRNKGNFPGRFSGRQFSNSRSEMNVSTLELGDSALYLCASSPVGGVDEQFFGPGTRLTVL.

At least ten counts were recorded for this clonotype. The chain recombines TRBV7-2 with TRBJ2-7, with 12 bases lining up with TRBD2. The CDR3 spans 14 residues. Germline CDR1 SGHTA, CDR2 FQGNSA. Germline trimming cut 7 bases from V and 2 bases from J; bases unmatched to any gene: 3. CDR3 DNA: TGTGCCAGCAACAGACTAGCGGGAGCCTACGAGCAGTACTTC. Residues: CASNRLAGAYEQYF.

This clonotype was observed at least ten times. V is TRBV7-9 and J is TRBJ1-4; 7 bases line up with TRBD1. Germline V lookup: CDR1 SEHNR, CDR2 FQNEAQ (reference sequence). Trimming removed 7 bases from V and 8 bases from J; junction bases left unmatched: 13. This CDR3 is built from 15 residues. The CDR3 DNA sequence: TGTGCCAGCACCGCCGGCCGGACAGGATACGAAAAACTGTTTTTT. It encodes CASTAGRTGYEKLFF.

Regarding this clonotype: This may come from a read error, since a much larger clone is one base off. The V and J genes are TRBV19 and TRBJ2-5; weak D call: TRBD2 (5 bases). Trimming left V 10 bases short and J 1 base short, with 7 bases between. The germline V gene encodes CDR1 LNHDA and CDR2 SQIVND (reference sequence). The CDR3 sequence is 11 residues long. CDR3 DNA: TGTGCCACGGGAATCCAAGAGACCCAGTACTTC. It yields the protein CATGIQETQYF.

About this clonotype itself: Mismatch with germline at one junction end may stem from a read error. The rearrangement joins TRBV7-7 to TRBJ2-5; D could derive from TRBD1 or TRBD2 (5 bases each). The CDR3 length is 14 residues. Looked up from germline, CDR1 is SSHAT and CDR2 is FNYEAQ (reference sequence). CDR3 bases: TGTGCTAGCAGCTTAGAGGGGAACCAAGAGACCCAGTACTTC. Translation gives CASSLEGNQETQYF.

As to this clonotype: A read error is possible here, since a much larger clone lies one base away. The conserved final phenylalanine or tryptophan is absent from the CDR3, which likely points to a read error. The chain recombines TRBV7-9 with TRBJ2-7; D possibly corresponds to TRBD2 (5 bases). This CDR3 region has 15 residues. Trimming cost V 1 base and J 6 bases, with 16 bases left between them. Germline loops: CDR1 SEHNR, CDR2 FQNEAQ (reference sequence). The CDR3 reads CASSLGGLGTSEQYS. CDR3 bases: TGTGCCAGCAGCTTAGGAGGGCTAGGTACCTCCGAGCAGTACTCC.

This clonotype was seen a few times. The chain combines TRBV10-1 with TRBJ2-3, with TRBD2 matching 13 bases. CDR3 size: 18 residues. Germline values: CDR1 WNHNN, CDR2 SYGVQD (reference sequence). Unmatched junction bases numbered 15, after V lost 6 bases and J lost 6 bases. The CDR3 loop is CASSQDRTSGRKEDTQYF. The DNA for the CDR3 is TGCGCCAGCAGCCAAGATAGGACTAGCGGGAGAAAGGAGGATACGCAGTATTTT.

This clonotype turned up a few times. The V gene is TRBV29-1, the J gene TRBJ2-5; D is possibly TRBD1 (5 bases). The CDR3 runs 15 residues. The V end lost 3 bases, the J end lost 5 bases, and 19 bases lay between the germline ends. Germline assignment: CDR1 SQVTM and CDR2 ANQGSEA. CDR3 coding DNA: TGCAGCGTTGATGGGCAGGGCCCCTGGACGGAGACCCAGTACTTC. It encodes CSVDGQGPWTETQYF.

This clonotype occurred many times. This chain links TRBV9 with TRBJ2-7, with D maybe TRBD1 (5 bases). V dropped 0 bases and J dropped 3 bases, with 16 bases sitting between them. This CDR3 is 16 amino acids long. CDR1 SGDLS and CDR2 YYNGEE come from the germline V gene. CDR3 DNA sequence: TGTGCCAGCAGCGTAGACGCAGGGTCGTACAACTACGAGCAGTACTTC. Its translation is CASSVDAGSYNYEQYF.

This chain uses TRBV7-6 with TRBJ2-1; D could derive from TRBD1 or TRBD2 (5 bases each). From germline, CDR1 is SGHVS and CDR2 FNYEAQ. This CDR3 is 15 amino acids long. Trimming took off 1 base at V and 8 bases at J, with 15 bases between the two ends. The CDR3 region has the DNA TGTGCCAGCAGCTTAGGGGACCATCCTGGGGATGAGCAGTTCTTC. Its protein product is CASSLGDHPGDEQFF.

This sequence joins TRBV12-3 or TRBV12-4 and TRBJ2-5; D possibly matches TRBD1 or TRBD2 (5 bases each). There are 14 residues in the CDR3. Between the trimmed V and J ends, which lost 5 bases and 3 bases, there was a span of 13 bases. The CDR3 sequence: CASSIPGAKETQYF. The CDR3 region has the DNA TGTGCCAGCAGTATTCCCGGGGCCAAAGAGACCCAGTACTTC.

A few counts support this clonotype. V usage is TRBV5-1 and J usage is TRBJ1-2; maybe TRBD1 (6 bases). Germline values: CDR1 SGHRS, CDR2 YFSETQ. V was shortened by 4 bases and J by 2 bases, with 18 bases between the two germline ends. The CDR3 extends over 16 amino acids. The CDR3 region is CASSLGTPHPNYGYTF. The CDR3 DNA follows: TGCGCCAGCAGCCTCGGGACACCACATCCCAACTATGGCTACACCTTC.

This clonotype was counted at least ten times. This sequence joins TRBV9 and TRBJ2-3; weak D call: TRBD2 (5 bases). From germline, CDR1 is SGDLS and CDR2 YYNGEE. Trimming took off 0 bases at V and 2 bases at J, with 19 bases between the two ends. The CDR3 length is 18 residues. The CDR3 region has the DNA TGTGCCAGCAGCGTAGTTGGGAGCGTCGGTAGGACCACAGATACGCAGTATTTT. Its protein is CASSVVGSVGRTTDTQYF.

This clonotype showed up many times. The chain uses TRBV10-3 and TRBJ2-7, with TRBD1 identical over 7 bases. This CDR3 is built from 15 residues. Germline trimming cut 7 bases from V and 3 bases from J; bases unmatched to any gene: 12. CDR1 is ENHRY and CDR2 is SYGVKD in the germline V gene. The CDR3 sequence is CAIMRDSGYSYEQYF. The CDR3 nucleotides are TGTGCCATCATGAGGGACAGTGGGTACAGCTACGAGCAGTACTTC.

This clonotype was counted a few times. CDR3 amino acids: CAWSVRRNPSRANTGELFF. CDR3 bases: TGTGCCTGGAGTGTACGGCGGAACCCCAGTAGGGCGAACACCGGGGAGCTGTTTTTT. The chain employs TRBV30 and TRBJ2-2; D remains unclear. V gave up 0 bases and J gave up 0 bases, with 20 bases separating them. The length of the CDR3 is 19 residues. Germline V gene sequence: CDR1 GTSNPN, CDR2 SVGIG (reference sequence).